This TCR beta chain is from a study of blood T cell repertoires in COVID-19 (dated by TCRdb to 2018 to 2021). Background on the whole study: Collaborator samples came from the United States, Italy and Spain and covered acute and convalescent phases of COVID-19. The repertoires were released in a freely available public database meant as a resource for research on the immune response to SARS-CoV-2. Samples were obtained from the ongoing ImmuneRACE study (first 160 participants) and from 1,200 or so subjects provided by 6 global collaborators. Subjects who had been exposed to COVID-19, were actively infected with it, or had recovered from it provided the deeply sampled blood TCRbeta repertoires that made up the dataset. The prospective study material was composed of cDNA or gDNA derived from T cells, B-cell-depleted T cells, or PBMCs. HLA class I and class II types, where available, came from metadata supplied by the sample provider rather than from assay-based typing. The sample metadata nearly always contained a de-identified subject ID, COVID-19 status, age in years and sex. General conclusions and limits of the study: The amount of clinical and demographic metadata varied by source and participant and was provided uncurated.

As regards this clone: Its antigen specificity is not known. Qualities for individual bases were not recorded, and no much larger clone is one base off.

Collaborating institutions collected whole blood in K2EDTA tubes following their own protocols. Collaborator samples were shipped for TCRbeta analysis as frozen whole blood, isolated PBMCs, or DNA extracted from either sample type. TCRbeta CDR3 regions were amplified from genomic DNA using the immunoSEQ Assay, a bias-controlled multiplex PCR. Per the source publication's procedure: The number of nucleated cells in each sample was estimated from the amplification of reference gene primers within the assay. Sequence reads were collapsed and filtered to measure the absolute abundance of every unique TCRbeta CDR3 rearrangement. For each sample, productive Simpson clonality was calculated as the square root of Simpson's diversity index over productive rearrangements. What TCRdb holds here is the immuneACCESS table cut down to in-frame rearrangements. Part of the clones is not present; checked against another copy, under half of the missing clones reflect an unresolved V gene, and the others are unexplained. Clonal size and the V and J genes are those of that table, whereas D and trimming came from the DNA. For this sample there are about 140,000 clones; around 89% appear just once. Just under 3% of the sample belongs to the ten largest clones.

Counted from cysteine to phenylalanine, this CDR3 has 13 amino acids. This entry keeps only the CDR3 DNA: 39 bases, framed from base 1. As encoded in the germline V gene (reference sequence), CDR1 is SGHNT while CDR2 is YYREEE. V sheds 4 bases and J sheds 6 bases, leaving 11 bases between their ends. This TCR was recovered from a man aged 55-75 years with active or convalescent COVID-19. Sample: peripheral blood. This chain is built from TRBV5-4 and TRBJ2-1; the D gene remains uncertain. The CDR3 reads CASSAVQLNEQFF. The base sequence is TGTGCCAGCAGCGCCGTACAGCTCAATGAGCAGTTCTTC.